This T cell receptor (beta chain) was recovered during a study of T cells in localized non-small cell lung cancer. Points from the study as a whole: Uninvolved adjacent lung showed peak T cell clonality, exceeding tumor.

Assay used: immunoSEQ multiplex PCR; TCRdb lists only in-frame clones, some missing. The top ten clones hold more than 7.5% of a sample with roughly 40,000 clones, 65% to 90% of them seen once. About this clone itself: What it binds is not known.

Germline trimming cut 7 bases from V and 1 base from J; bases unmatched to any gene: 18. The CDR3 sequence is 20 residues long. CDR1 and CDR2 from the germline V gene are LNHDA and SQIVND (reference sequence). This specimen was PBMCs, taken before any cancer treatment. This receptor was obtained from a man aged 40 to 75 with stage II lung adenocarcinoma. The chain carries TRBV19 and TRBJ2-2; 10 bases map to TRBD2. The CDR3 DNA follows: TGTGCCAGTATCGTCTCGGGAGCGGGAGGGCCCTCGAGGAACACCGGGGAGCTGTTTTTT. This codes for CASIVSGAGGPSRNTGELFF.